A single sample gave rise to the 25 T cell receptor beta chains below, sequenced in a study of vaccination effects on CD4 cells after COVID-19 (dated by TCRdb to between 2021 and 2024). In the ViraFEST assay, PBMC were stimulated with viral peptide pools, and antigen-specific CD4+ T cell clonotypes were then identified by expansion using TCR sequencing. After around 11 days of culture, CD4+ T cells were isolated with the EasySep CD4+ T cell isolation kit. None of the healthy vaccine recipients had a prior SARS-CoV-2 infection, which was confirmed by nucleocapsid antibody tests that came back negative both before and after vaccination. The antigens these receptors bind are not known. The library was prepared using the immunoSEQ multiplex PCR assay. Here the immuneACCESS table is served through TCRdb, limited to in-frame sequences with V and J called. Missing clones are a known gap in these copies; in checked studies unresolved V genes cover under half, and the rest lacks a known reason. The sample table holds around 71,000 clones, of which approximately 70% were seen once. The ten largest clones take up approximately 3.8% of the sample.

This sample comprised CD4+ T cells from PBMCs cultured with HCoV-OC43 spike peptides, obtained before COVID-19 vaccination. The meaning of the sample's cell subset or site label: HCoV-OC43 spike overlapping peptide pool stimulation. The receptors were sampled from a human donor who received a COVID-19 vaccine.

The chain links TRBV2 to TRBJ1-1, with D uncertain. With 2 bases removed from V and 8 bases from J, the gap between germline ends came to 6 bases. The CDR3 loop spans 11 amino acids. Germline V gives CDR1 SNHLY, CDR2 FYNNEI. The CDR3 region has the DNA TGTGCCAGCAGTGAAACCAGGGAAGCTTTCTTT. Its translation: CASSETREAFF.

As DNA, the CDR3 is TGCGCCAGCAGCCAAGTTCCGACAAGGAACACTGAAGCTTTCTTT. It is translated as CASSQVPTRNTEAFF. V usage is TRBV4-1 and J usage is TRBJ1-1; D is unclear. The CDR3 loop spans 15 amino acids. V gave up 1 base and J gave up 1 base, with 10 bases separating them. Germline V gives CDR1 MGHRA, CDR2 YSYEKL.

J is TRBJ1-1 and V is TRBV10-1; TRBD1 matches at 9 bases. Germline V gene sequence: CDR1 WNHNN, CDR2 SYGVQD (reference sequence). The junction had 5 bases not matched to a gene; V was cut back by 5 bases and J by 4 bases. This CDR3 has 14 amino acids. CDR3 region: CASSTGTGLTEAFF. CDR3 sequence (DNA): TGCGCCAGCAGTACCGGGACAGGGCTCACTGAAGCTTTCTTT.

This sequence joins TRBV19 and TRBJ2-5; D may match TRBD1 or TRBD2 (5 bases each). The CDR3 has 13 residues. Trimming stripped 7 bases from V and 2 bases from J, with 11 bases between. From germline, CDR1 is LNHDA and CDR2 SQIVND (reference sequence). The DNA for the CDR3 is TGTGCCAGTACCCCGGGACCGCAAGAGACCCAGTACTTC. This gives the protein CASTPGPQETQYF.

The chain employs TRBV20-1 and TRBJ2-1; D is unclear. Trimming stripped 6 bases from V and 4 bases from J, with 4 bases between. CDR3 length: 10 amino acids. Germline lookup yields CDR1 DFQATT and CDR2 SNEGSKA (reference sequence). CDR3 sequence reads: CSARYNEQFF. The CDR3 DNA is TGCAGTGCCCGATACAATGAGCAGTTCTTC.

V is TRBV7-2 and J is TRBJ1-1, with a weak D call TRBD1 (5 bases). There are 14 residues in the CDR3. V lost 5 bases and J 4 bases, leaving 14 bases between the germline ends. CDR1 and CDR2 from the germline V gene are SGHTA and FQGNSA. Here the CDR3 DNA reads TGTGCCAGCAGCGAGGGTGGGGGGGGCACTGAAGCTTTCTTT. This gives the protein CASSEGGGGTEAFF. Full variable domain (remainder filled in from reference TRBV7-2 and TRBJ1-1): GAGVSQSPSNKVTEKGKDVELRCDPISGHTALYWYRQSLGQGLEFLIYFQGNSAPDKSGLPSDRFSAERTGGSVSTLTIQRTQQEDSAVYLCASSEGGGGTEAFFGQGTRLTVV.

This chain connects TRBV19 to TRBJ1-4, with TRBD1 matching 8 bases. Germline loops: CDR1 LNHDA, CDR2 SQIVND (reference sequence). V shed 10 bases and J 7 bases; nucleotides not matched to a gene: 8. This CDR3 comprises 13 residues. CDR3 sequence (DNA): TGTGCCACCGGAGGACAGGGAGCTGAAAAACTGTTTTTT. It is translated as CATGGQGAEKLFF.

This chain uses TRBV6-2 or TRBV6-3 with TRBJ2-3; 7 nucleotides line up with TRBD2. Germline CDR1 MNHEY, CDR2 SVGEGT. The CDR3 has 15 amino acids. With V trimmed by 3 bases and J by 0 bases, 3 bases remained unmatched. This CDR3 is CASSYKAGSTDTQYF. In DNA, the CDR3 is TGTGCCAGCAGTTATAAAGCGGGGAGCACAGATACGCAGTATTTT.

This chain links TRBV5-8 with TRBJ1-1, with D possibly matching TRBD1 (5 bases). The CDR3 covers 14 residues. V lost 1 base to trimming and J lost 3 bases, with 10 bases between them. CDR1 and CDR2 (germline): SGHTS, YDEGEE. In nucleotides, the CDR3 is TGTGCCAGCAGCTTGCGGGGGACGGACACTGAAGCTTTCTTT. Translation: CASSLRGTDTEAFF.

This clone was detected only a few times. The genes are TRBV30 and TRBJ2-5; either TRBD1 or TRBD2 may fit D (6 bases each). This CDR3 is 12 amino acids long. The V end was cut by 2 bases, the J end by 6 bases, with 10 bases between. The V gene's germline CDR1 is GTSNPN and CDR2 SVGIG (reference sequence). This CDR3 is CAWSRRDKTQYF. Here the CDR3 DNA reads TGTGCCTGGAGTAGGAGGGACAAGACCCAGTACTTC.

The rearrangement links TRBV7-8 to TRBJ2-5; no clear D. The CDR3 spans 11 residues. The ends were cut back, 5 bases at V and 4 bases at J, with 5 bases in the middle. Germline V lookup: CDR1 SGHVS, CDR2 FQNEAQ. The CDR3 reads CASSPGETQYF. In DNA, the CDR3 is TGTGCCAGCAGCCCCGGAGAGACCCAGTACTTC.

The count of this clone is one. The chain carries TRBV5-6 and TRBJ2-1, with 11 bases lining up with TRBD2. The CDR3 runs 16 residues. The germline CDR1 and CDR2 sequences are SGHDT and YYEEEE. V lost 3 bases and J lost 5; bases outside the gene matches: 7. The CDR3 coding sequence is TGTGCCAGCAGCTGGGGCTCTAGCGGGGGGAACAATGAGCAGTTCTTC. It yields the protein CASSWGSSGGNNEQFF.

V and J are TRBV19 and TRBJ1-2; the D gene is possibly TRBD1 (6 bases). The CDR3 covers 16 residues. Germline-derived CDR1 and CDR2 are LNHDA and SQIVND (reference sequence). V was cut by 4 bases and J by 4 bases, with 19 bases left in between. DNA of the CDR3: TGTGCCAGTAGTACCTACCGAGGAACGGGGGCCTATGGCTACACCTTC. It yields the protein CASSTYRGTGAYGYTF.

This sequence joins TRBV11-1 and TRBJ2-3; 8 bases match TRBD1. V was clipped by 2 bases and J by 2 bases; unmatched bases: 3. The CDR3 runs 15 residues. Germline V CDR1 and CDR2: SGHAT, FQDESV (reference sequence). CDR3 loop: CASSLQGAYTDTQYF. The CDR3 DNA sequence: TGTGCCAGCAGCTTACAGGGGGCGTACACAGATACGCAGTATTTT.

This chain connects TRBV30 to TRBJ2-4; D tentatively reads TRBD1 or TRBD2 (5 bases each). CDR3 length: 14 residues. CDR1 and CDR2 (germline): GTSNPN, SVGIG (reference sequence). The V end lost 2 bases, the J end lost 6 bases, and 14 bases lay between the germline ends. The chain's CDR3 is CAWSRGPQGNIQYF. The CDR3 DNA reads as TGTGCCTGGAGTCGGGGACCCCAGGGAAACATTCAGTACTTC.

This clone has just a few counts. This chain links TRBV19 with TRBJ1-4; 9 nucleotides line up with TRBD1. CDR1 LNHDA and CDR2 SQIVND come from the germline V gene (reference sequence). CDR3 length: 14 amino acids. V lost 4 bases, J lost 15 bases, and 12 bases stayed unmatched. Here the CDR3 reads CASSTQQGQGTLFF. The CDR3 DNA is TGTGCCAGTAGTACACAACAAGGACAGGGGACTTTGTTTTTT.

V usage is TRBV28 and J usage is TRBJ2-1, with D tentatively TRBD2 (5 bases). The germline V gene encodes CDR1 MDHEN and CDR2 SYDVKM. Trimming left V 6 bases short and J 7 bases short, with 13 bases between. The CDR3 spans 13 residues. The CDR3 nucleotides read TGTGCCAGCAGACGAGGGCTAGCAAATGAGCAGTTCTTC. This sequence encodes CASRRGLANEQFF.

The chain carries TRBV15 and TRBJ2-5; D is unclear. The CDR3 has 12 residues. The germline CDR1 and CDR2 sequences are LNHNV and YYDKDF (reference sequence). The V end was cut by 1 base, the J end by 2 bases, with 2 bases between. The CDR3, as DNA: TGTGCCACCAGCAGAGGGCAAGAGACCCAGTACTTC. Translated, it gives CATSRGQETQYF.

The gene calls are TRBV4-2 and TRBJ1-2; unclear D gene. Trimming pared 0 bases from V and 3 bases from J, leaving 11 bases between. Germline V gene sequence: CDR1 LGHNA, CDR2 YNFKEQ. This CDR3 region has 15 residues. Here the CDR3 DNA reads TGTGCCAGCAGCCAAGATTCGTCAGAATACTATGGCTACACCTTC. Protein product: CASSQDSSEYYGYTF.

Only a few counts were recorded for this clone. The chain links TRBV18 to TRBJ2-2; 9 nucleotides align to TRBD1. With 2 bases clipped from V and 5 bases from J, the junction kept 3 bases outside the gene matches. CDR3 length equals 15 residues. CDR1 and CDR2 from the germline V gene are KGHSH and LQKENI. The CDR3 region is CASSPGTGRTGELFF. Here the CDR3 DNA reads TGTGCCAGCTCACCAGGGACAGGGAGAACCGGGGAGCTGTTTTTT.

This chain joins TRBV29-1 and TRBJ2-5, with D hard to call. Trimming removed 5 bases at V and 0 bases at J, with 10 bases between. The CDR3 is made up of 13 amino acids. Germline CDR1 reads SQVTM; CDR2 reads ANQGSEA. DNA of the CDR3: TGCAGCGTTCGCGGAAACTACCAAGAGACCCAGTACTTC. Translation: CSVRGNYQETQYF.

J is TRBJ2-7 and V is TRBV4-3; 10 positions agree with TRBD2. The CDR3 spans 15 residues. The J segment lost 7 bases and the V segment lost 0 bases, leaving 6 bases of the junction unmatched. Per the germline V gene, CDR1 is LGHNA and CDR2 is YSLEER. In DNA form, the CDR3 reads TGCGCCAGCAGCCAAGAGTCGCTAGCGGGGGATGAGCAGTACGTC. This translates into CASSQESLAGDEQYV.

This clone appeared once. The chain has TRBV7-2 and TRBJ2-2, with D maybe TRBD1 (7 bases). V was clipped by 4 bases and J by 6 bases, with 15 bases between them. The germline V gene has CDR1 SGHTA and CDR2 FQGNSA. The CDR3 runs to 15 residues. CDR3 nucleotides: TGTGCCAGCAGCTCATCGACAGGGAGGCCCGGGGAGCTGTTTTTT. It translates to CASSSSTGRPGELFF.

The chain joins TRBV5-1 to TRBJ2-5; D may match TRBD1 or TRBD2 (5 bases each). Germline V CDR1 and CDR2: SGHRS, YFSETQ. This CDR3 contains 15 residues. With 0 bases removed from V and 4 bases from J, the gap between germline ends came to 13 bases. This chain's CDR3 is CASSLAWDRGETQYF. The DNA for the CDR3 is TGCGCCAGCAGCTTGGCCTGGGACCGAGGAGAGACCCAGTACTTC.

The V and J genes are TRBV5-1 and TRBJ1-3, with D uncertain. Germline assignment: CDR1 SGHRS and CDR2 YFSETQ. CDR3 length equals 15 residues. Trimming shortened V by 2 bases and J by 4 bases, and 13 bases separated the two germline ends. In DNA, the CDR3 is TGCGCCAGCAGCTTCCAGAATTCGATGGGAAACACCATATATTTT. Its protein is CASSFQNSMGNTIYF.